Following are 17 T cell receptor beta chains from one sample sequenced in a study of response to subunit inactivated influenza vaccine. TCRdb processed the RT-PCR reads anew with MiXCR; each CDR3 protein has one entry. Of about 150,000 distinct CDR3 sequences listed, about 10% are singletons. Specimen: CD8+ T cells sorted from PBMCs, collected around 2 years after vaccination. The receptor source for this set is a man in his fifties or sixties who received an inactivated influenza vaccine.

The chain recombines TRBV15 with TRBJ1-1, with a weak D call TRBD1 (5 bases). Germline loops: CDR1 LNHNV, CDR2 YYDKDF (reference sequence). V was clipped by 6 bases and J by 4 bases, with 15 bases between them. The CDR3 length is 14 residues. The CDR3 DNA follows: TGTGCCACCAGGGGGGTGGGCGCTCGCACTGAAGCTTTCTTT. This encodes CATRGVGARTEAFF.

The CDR3 protein is CSTEGDLAGVGYEQYF. The CDR3 nucleotides read TGCAGCACCGAGGGGGATCTAGCGGGAGTGGGTTACGAGCAGTACTTC. The chain employs TRBV29-1 and TRBJ2-7, with 10 bases matching TRBD2. The V segment lost 8 bases and the J segment 4 bases; nucleotides outside the gene matches: 17. Germline CDR1 and CDR2: SQVTM and ANQGSEA. The CDR3 has 16 amino acids.

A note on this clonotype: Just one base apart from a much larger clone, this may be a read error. CDR3 DNA sequence: TGTGCCAACAGTTTTATGAGTAGCGACGAGCAGTACTTC. It encodes CANSFMSSDEQYF. The chain combines TRBV28 with TRBJ2-7, with D tentatively TRBD2 (5 bases). The germline CDR1 and CDR2 sequences are MDHEN and SYDVKM. The CDR3 length is 13 residues.

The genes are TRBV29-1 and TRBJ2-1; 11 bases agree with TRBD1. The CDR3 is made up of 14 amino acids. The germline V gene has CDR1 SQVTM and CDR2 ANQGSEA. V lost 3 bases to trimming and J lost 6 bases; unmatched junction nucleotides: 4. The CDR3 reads CSVEGQGGLNEQFF. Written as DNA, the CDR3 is TGCAGCGTTGAGGGACAGGGGGGCCTCAATGAGCAGTTCTTC.

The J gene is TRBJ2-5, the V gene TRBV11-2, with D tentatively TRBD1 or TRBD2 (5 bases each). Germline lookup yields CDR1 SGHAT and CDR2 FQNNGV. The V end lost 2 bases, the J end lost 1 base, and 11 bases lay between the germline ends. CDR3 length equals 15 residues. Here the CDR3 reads CASSLFWGSQETQYF. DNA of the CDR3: TGTGCCAGCAGCTTATTCTGGGGGTCCCAAGAGACCCAGTACTTC.

Here the CDR3 DNA reads TGTGCCAGCAGCTTCGGACTAGCGGGGTACACAGATACGCAGTATTTT. Translating it yields CASSFGLAGYTDTQYF. The gene calls are TRBV7-2 and TRBJ2-3; TRBD2 matches 12 bases. CDR1 and CDR2 (germline): SGHTA, FQGNSA. The CDR3 is 16 amino acids. Trimming at V came to 3 bases and at J to 2 bases, leaving 3 bases not matched to a gene.

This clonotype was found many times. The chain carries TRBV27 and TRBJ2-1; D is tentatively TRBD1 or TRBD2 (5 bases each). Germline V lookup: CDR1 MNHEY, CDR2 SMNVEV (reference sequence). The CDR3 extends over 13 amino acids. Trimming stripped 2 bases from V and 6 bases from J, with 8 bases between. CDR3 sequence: CASSLGGFNEQFF. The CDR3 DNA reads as TGTGCCAGCAGTTTAGGGGGATTCAATGAGCAGTTCTTC.

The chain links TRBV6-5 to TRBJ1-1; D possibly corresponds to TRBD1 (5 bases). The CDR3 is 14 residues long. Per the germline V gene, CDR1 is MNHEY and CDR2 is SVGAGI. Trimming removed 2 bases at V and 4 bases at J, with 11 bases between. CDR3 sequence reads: CASSYRQGSTEAFF. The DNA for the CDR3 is TGTGCCAGCAGTTACCGGCAGGGTAGCACTGAAGCTTTCTTT.

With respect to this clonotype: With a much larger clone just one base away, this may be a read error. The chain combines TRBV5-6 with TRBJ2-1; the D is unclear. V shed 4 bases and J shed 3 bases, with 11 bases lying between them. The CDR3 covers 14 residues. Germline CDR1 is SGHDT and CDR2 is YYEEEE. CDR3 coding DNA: TGTGCCAGCAGCCTCGGGTACGGCTACAATGAGCAGTTCTTC. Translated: CASSLGYGYNEQFF.

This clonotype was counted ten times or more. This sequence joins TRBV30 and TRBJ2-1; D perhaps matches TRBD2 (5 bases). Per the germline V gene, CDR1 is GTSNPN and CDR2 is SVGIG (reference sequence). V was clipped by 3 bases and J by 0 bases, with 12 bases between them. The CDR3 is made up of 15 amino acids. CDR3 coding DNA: TGTGCCTGGAGCGGCGGGCCTAGCTCCTACAATGAGCAGTTCTTC. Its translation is CAWSGGPSSYNEQFF.

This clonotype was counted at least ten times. The DNA of the CDR3 is TGTGCCAGCAGCTTGGGACTGTACTACGAGCAGTACTTC. Translation: CASSLGLYYEQYF. The V and J genes are TRBV13 and TRBJ2-7, with TRBD2 as a possible D gene (6 bases). Trimming left V 3 bases short and J 3 bases short, with 9 bases between. This CDR3 has 13 residues. Germline CDR1 reads PRHDT; CDR2 reads FYEKMQ (reference sequence).

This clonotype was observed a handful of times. CDR3 sequence reads: CASSLWSSGNYEQYF. CDR3 bases: TGTGCCAGCAGCTTATGGTCTAGCGGAAACTACGAGCAGTACTTC. The chain couples TRBV11-1 to TRBJ2-7; TRBD2 matches 7 bases. Trimming at V came to 2 bases and at J to 3 bases, leaving 7 bases not matched to a gene. The CDR3 length is 15 residues. Germline V gene lookup returns CDR1 SGHAT and CDR2 FQDESV (reference sequence).

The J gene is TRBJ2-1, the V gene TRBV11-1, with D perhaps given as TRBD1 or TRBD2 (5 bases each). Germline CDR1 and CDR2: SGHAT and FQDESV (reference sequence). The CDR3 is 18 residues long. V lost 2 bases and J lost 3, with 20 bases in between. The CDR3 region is CASSLKFGGRGVYNEQFF. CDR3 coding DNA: TGTGCCAGCAGCTTAAAATTTGGTGGGCGAGGGGTCTACAATGAGCAGTTCTTC.

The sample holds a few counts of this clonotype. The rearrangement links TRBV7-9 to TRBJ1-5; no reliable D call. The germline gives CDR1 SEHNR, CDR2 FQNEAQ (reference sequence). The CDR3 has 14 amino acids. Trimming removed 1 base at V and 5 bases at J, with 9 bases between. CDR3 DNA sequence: TGTGCCAGCAGCTTAGATAACAGTTATCAGCCCCAGCATTTT. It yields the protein CASSLDNSYQPQHF.

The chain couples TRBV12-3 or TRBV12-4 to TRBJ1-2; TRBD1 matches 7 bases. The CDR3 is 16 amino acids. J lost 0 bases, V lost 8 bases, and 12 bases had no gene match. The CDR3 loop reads CASGGEQGPANYGYTF. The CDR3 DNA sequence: TGTGCCAGCGGAGGGGAACAGGGGCCAGCTAACTATGGCTACACCTTC.

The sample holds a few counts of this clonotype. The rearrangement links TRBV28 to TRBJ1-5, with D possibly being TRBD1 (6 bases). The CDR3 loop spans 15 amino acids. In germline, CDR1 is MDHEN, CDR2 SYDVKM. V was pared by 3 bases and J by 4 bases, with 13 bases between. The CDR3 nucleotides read TGTGCCAGCAGTTTCTCAGGGGATAGTAATCAGCCCCAGCATTTT. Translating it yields CASSFSGDSNQPQHF.

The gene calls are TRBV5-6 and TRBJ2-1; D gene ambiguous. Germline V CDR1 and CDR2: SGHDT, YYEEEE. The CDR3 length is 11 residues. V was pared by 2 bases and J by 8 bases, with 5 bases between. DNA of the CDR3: TGTGCCAGCAGCTTCGCGGATGAGCAGTTCTTC. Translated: CASSFADEQFF.